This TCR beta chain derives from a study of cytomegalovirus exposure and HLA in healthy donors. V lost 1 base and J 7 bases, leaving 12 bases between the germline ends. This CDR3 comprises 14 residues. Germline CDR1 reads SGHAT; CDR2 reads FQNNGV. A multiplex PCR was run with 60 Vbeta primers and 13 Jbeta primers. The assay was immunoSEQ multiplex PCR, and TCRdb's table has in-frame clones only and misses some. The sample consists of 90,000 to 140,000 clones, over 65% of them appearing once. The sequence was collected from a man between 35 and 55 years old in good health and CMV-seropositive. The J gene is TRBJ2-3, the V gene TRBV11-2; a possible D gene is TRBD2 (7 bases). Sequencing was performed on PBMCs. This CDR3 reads CASSLGGGGNTQYF. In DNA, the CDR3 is TGTGCCAGCAGCTTAGGCGGGGGCGGGAATACGCAGTATTTT.